The 5 T cell receptor beta chains below were found in one sample sequenced in a study of cytomegalovirus exposure and HLA in healthy donors. The assay was immunoSEQ multiplex PCR, and TCRdb's table has in-frame clones only and misses some. The sample records more than 300,000 clones, about nine tenths being singletons. Sequenced input: PBMCs. The receptors here all came from a woman younger than 30 in good health and CMV-seronegative.

The chain has TRBV7-9 and TRBJ2-7; 7 nucleotides agree with TRBD1. Germline trimming cut 4 bases from V and 2 bases from J; bases unmatched to any gene: 8. The CDR3 contains 15 residues. Germline loops: CDR1 SEHNR, CDR2 FQNEAQ (reference sequence). This CDR3 reads CASSSQDRDPYEQYF. The CDR3, as DNA: TGTGCCAGCAGCTCACAAGACAGGGATCCCTACGAGCAGTACTTC.

The chain joins TRBV5-4 to TRBJ2-7; 8 nucleotides align to TRBD1. Trimming removed 3 bases from V and 0 bases from J; junction bases left unmatched: 5. Germline V gene data show CDR1 as SGHNT and CDR2 as YYREEE (reference sequence). There are 15 residues in the CDR3. CDR3 in amino acids: CASSSGQGLSYEQYF. The CDR3 DNA follows: TGTGCCAGCAGCTCCGGACAGGGCCTCTCCTACGAGCAGTACTTC.

This chain connects TRBV4-2 to TRBJ1-4; D is ambiguous. V lost 1 base to trimming and J lost 3 bases, with 6 bases between them. Germline V gene sequence: CDR1 LGHNA, CDR2 YNFKEQ. The CDR3 spans 14 residues. CDR3 protein: CASSQGTANEKLFF. The CDR3 DNA is TGTGCCAGCAGCCAAGGTACAGCTAATGAAAAACTGTTTTTT.

The V call is TRBV7-2, the J call TRBJ1-3; perhaps TRBD1 as D (5 bases). Between the trimmed V and J ends, which lost 6 bases and 4 bases, there was a span of 16 bases. The CDR3 consists of 15 residues. The germline CDR1 and CDR2 sequences are SGHTA and FQGNSA. For the CDR3, the DNA is TGTGCCAGCAGACAGGCGTTTCGCAGGGGAAACACCATATATTTT. This sequence encodes CASRQAFRRGNTIYF.

The rearrangement joins TRBV7-9 to TRBJ2-7; possibly TRBD2 for D (5 bases). Germline CDR1 is SEHNR and CDR2 is FQNEAQ (reference sequence). The CDR3 is 14 amino acids. Trimming removed 6 bases from V and 1 base from J, with 13 bases in between. The DNA for the CDR3 is TGTGCCAGCAGGGCGGGCCAAACTTCCTACGAGCAGTACTTC. Protein product: CASRAGQTSYEQYF.